The subject of this entry is one T cell receptor (beta chain). Antigen unknown. The CDR3 sequence is 15 residues long. The germline gives CDR1 SGHNT, CDR2 YYREEE (reference sequence). Trimming took 4 bases from V and 0 from J; bases not matched to a gene: 1. The entry originates in a study of cytomegalovirus exposure and HLA in healthy donors. Whole-study results and caveats: According to an earlier analysis, most TCR beta V segments yielded productive rearrangements about 90% or about 30% of the time. V- and J-gene trimming in TCR beta was tied to a missense DCLRE1C variant by an analysis performed later.

Vbeta (60) and Jbeta (13) primers were used in the PCR. Sequencing was performed with immunoSEQ multiplex PCR; in TCRdb, only in-frame clones are kept and a portion is missing. This table holds approximately 100,000 clones, about two thirds found once. Sequenced material: PBMCs. The clonotype was recovered from a human donor in good health. The chain uses TRBV5-4 and TRBJ2-5; 12 bases match TRBD2. CDR3 nucleotide sequence: TGTGCCAGCAGCCCTAGCGGGGGGGACCAAGAGACCCAGTACTTC. It encodes CASSPSGGDQETQYF.